The 27 T cell receptor beta chains presented below share a single source sample, sequenced in a study of PD-1 blockade in mismatch repair-deficient tumors (dated by TCRdb to the late 2010s). Libraries were prepared through the immunoSEQ multiplex PCR assay. TCRdb mirrors the immuneACCESS table, restricted to in-frame sequences. Some clones are absent from its copies; in checked studies, under half trace to an unresolved V gene, and the reason for the others is unknown. Counted in this sample were some 120,000 clones; about nine tenths of them appeared once. The biggest ten clones account for about 11% of the sample. The sequenced sample was peripheral blood, obtained just over 70 weeks after starting pembrolizumab. The receptors shown here come from an adult with mismatch repair-deficient cancer.

The chain recombines TRBV10-3 with TRBJ1-4, with D maybe TRBD1 (5 bases). The V gene's germline CDR1 is ENHRY and CDR2 SYGVKD. CDR3 length equals 14 residues. V dropped 3 bases and J dropped 8 bases, with 13 bases sitting between them. The CDR3, as DNA: TGTGCCATCAGTGAAGGGACGCCAGGGGAAAAACTGTTTTTT. It translates to CAISEGTPGEKLFF.

The rearrangement uses TRBV2 and TRBJ1-4; D gene uncertain. The length of the CDR3 is 14 residues. V was cut by 8 bases and J by 5 bases, with 15 bases left in between. Germline V gene data show CDR1 as SNHLY and CDR2 as FYNNEI. This chain's CDR3 is CASALLWLNEKLFF. For the CDR3, the DNA is TGTGCCAGCGCCTTACTGTGGCTGAATGAAAAACTGTTTTTT.

This clone was counted a few times. J is TRBJ2-1 and V is TRBV2; TRBD2 matches 7 bases. The CDR3 sequence is 16 residues long. Germline-derived CDR1 and CDR2 are SNHLY and FYNNEI. Trimming cost V 3 bases and J 9 bases; bases outside gene matches: 14. For the CDR3, the DNA is TGTGCCAGCAGTGAGGGGAGGGAATGGAGTATGGGTGAGCAGTTCTTC. Translating it yields CASSEGREWSMGEQFF.

The chain combines TRBV13 with TRBJ1-2; D is possibly TRBD1 (6 bases). Germline V gene sequence: CDR1 PRHDT, CDR2 FYEKMQ (reference sequence). With 5 bases removed from V and 4 bases from J, the gap between germline ends came to 17 bases. This CDR3 is built from 15 residues. The CDR3 region is CASSENRVLPYGYTF. CDR3 coding DNA: TGTGCCAGCAGCGAAAACAGGGTTCTACCCTATGGCTACACCTTC.

J is TRBJ2-7 and V is TRBV2; D call uncertain. V lost 2 bases, J lost 6 bases, and 5 bases lay in between. The CDR3 has 11 amino acids. CDR1 and CDR2 (germline): SNHLY, FYNNEI. The CDR3 coding sequence is TGTGCCAGCAGTGAAAGTCGCGAGCAGTACTTC. It yields the protein CASSESREQYF. The full variable domain, in which reference TRBV2 and TRBJ2-7 provide the parts outside the CDR3, is EPEVTQTPSHQVTQMGQEVILRCVPISNHLYFYWYRQILGQKVEFLVSFYNNEISEKSEIFDDQFSVERPDGSNFTLKIRSTKLEDSAMYFCASSESREQYFGPGTRLTVT.

The chain joins TRBV11-3 to TRBJ2-7; D unresolved. CDR3 length equals 12 residues. V lost 4 bases to trimming and J lost 6 bases, with 10 bases between them. Germline-derived CDR1 and CDR2 are SGHNT and YENEEA. The CDR3 is CASSSFPAEQYF. The CDR3 nucleotides are TGTGCCAGCAGCTCTTTCCCGGCCGAGCAGTACTTC.

This clone was seen once. The V gene is TRBV11-2, the J gene TRBJ2-7, with D hard to call. Germline CDR1 is SGHAT and CDR2 is FQNNGV. V shed 3 bases and J shed 2 bases, with 11 bases lying between them. This CDR3 spans 14 amino acids. The CDR3 DNA reads TGTGCCAGCAGCTTTCACGTCGGACCCTACGAGCAGTACTTC. It is translated as CASSFHVGPYEQYF.

The V call is TRBV5-3, the J call TRBJ1-2; 9 nucleotides match TRBD1. Being an ORF, TRBV5-3 has a function that is uncertain. The CDR3 is 12 amino acids. Losses at the gene ends were 4 bases for V and 8 bases for J; bases not matched to a gene: 3. CDR3 sequence reads: CARSRQGGGYTF. The CDR3 DNA follows: TGTGCCAGAAGCCGACAGGGGGGCGGCTACACCTTC.

The rearrangement links TRBV7-2 to TRBJ2-7; possible D gene TRBD2, 6 bases. The germline CDR1 and CDR2 sequences are SGHTA and FQGNSA. This CDR3 contains 19 residues. V lost 1 base and J lost 0, with 22 bases in between. The CDR3 protein is CASSLEGGRLGWVSYEQYF. CDR3 DNA sequence: TGTGCCAGCAGCTTAGAGGGAGGCAGACTCGGATGGGTCTCCTACGAGCAGTACTTC.

This chain joins TRBV14 and TRBJ2-7, with a possible D match to TRBD1 (5 bases). The germline V gene has CDR1 SGHDN and CDR2 FVKESK. Trimming took 1 base from V and 5 from J, leaving 12 bases between them. The CDR3 loop spans 14 amino acids. The CDR3 DNA reads as TGTGCCAGCAGCCAAGCAGGGTTTATCCACGAGCAGTACTTC. This gives the protein CASSQAGFIHEQYF. The full variable domain, completed using reference TRBV14 and TRBJ2-7, is EAGVTQFPSHSVIEKGQTVTLRCDPISGHDNLYWYRRVMGKEIKFLLHFVKESKQDESGMPNNRFLAERTGGTYSTLKVQPAELEDSGVYFCASSQAGFIHEQYFGPGTRLTVT.

The rearrangement joins TRBV7-8 to TRBJ2-7; D is possibly TRBD2 (6 bases). The CDR3 sequence is 15 residues long. CDR1 and CDR2 (germline): SGHVS, FQNEAQ. The germline V and J ends were trimmed by 4 bases and 0 bases, with 13 bases remaining between them. The CDR3 reads CASSYGTSSSYEQYF. The CDR3 DNA follows: TGTGCCAGCAGCTACGGGACTTCTAGCTCCTACGAGCAGTACTTC. Together with reference TRBV7-8 and TRBJ2-7, the CDR3 gives the full variable domain: GAGVSQSPRYKVAKRGQDVALRCDPISGHVSLFWYQQALGQGPEFLTYFQNEAQLDKSGLPSDRFFAERPEGSVSTLKIQRTQQEDSAVYLCASSYGTSSSYEQYFGPGTRLTVT.

The chain joins TRBV6-5 to TRBJ2-7; 7 nucleotides align to TRBD2. Trimming cost V 6 bases and J 0 bases; bases outside gene matches: 8. CDR1 is MNHEY and CDR2 is SVGAGI in the germline V gene. The CDR3 is 15 amino acids. CDR3 coding DNA: TGTGCCAGCAGGAGATCTAGCGGATCCTCCTACGAGCAGTACTTC. This encodes CASRRSSGSSYEQYF.

The sample holds one count of this clone. The chain couples TRBV5-1 to TRBJ2-1; TRBD1 matches 9 bases. CDR1 SGHRS and CDR2 YFSETQ come from the germline V gene. The ends lost 3 bases at V and 3 bases at J; junction bases unmatched: 10. The length of the CDR3 is 17 residues. This CDR3 is CASSSKTGTGSYNEQFF. The DNA of the CDR3 is TGCGCCAGCAGCTCAAAAACCGGGACAGGGAGCTACAATGAGCAGTTCTTC.

The chain recombines TRBV27 with TRBJ2-7; possibly TRBD2 for D (5 bases). This CDR3 region has 16 residues. The V gene lost 2 bases and the J gene lost 4 bases, with 18 bases spanning the gap. Germline V gives CDR1 MNHEY, CDR2 SMNVEV (reference sequence). CDR3 sequence: CASSLAETSPGYEQYF. Here the CDR3 DNA reads TGTGCCAGCAGTTTAGCGGAGACGTCGCCGGGGTACGAGCAGTACTTC.

V is TRBV6-1 and J is TRBJ2-3; D gene ambiguous. The germline V gene encodes CDR1 MNHNS and CDR2 SASEGT. V lost 1 base and J 3 bases, leaving 11 bases between the germline ends. The CDR3 sequence is 15 residues long. Here the CDR3 DNA reads TGTGCCAGCAGTGAAGACCCCCTTCAGACAGATACGCAGTATTTT. The encoded protein is CASSEDPLQTDTQYF.

The chain employs TRBV27 and TRBJ2-3; 7 bases agree with TRBD1. The V gene end was trimmed by 3 bases and the J gene end by 5 bases; junction bases not matched to a gene: 8. The CDR3 has 15 amino acids. CDR1 is MNHEY, CDR2 SMNVEV, per germline (reference sequence). In nucleotides, the CDR3 is TGTGCCAGCAGTTTTCAGGGGGTAGTGGGAGATACGCAGTATTTT. It specifies CASSFQGVVGDTQYF.

This chain joins TRBV11-2 and TRBJ2-7; D unclear. Trimming cost V 3 bases and J 2 bases, with 8 bases left between them. CDR3 length: 13 amino acids. Germline CDR1 is SGHAT and CDR2 is FQNNGV. For the CDR3, the DNA is TGTGCCAGCAGCTTCCATCTAGCCTACGAGCAGTACTTC. The encoded protein is CASSFHLAYEQYF.

This clone was counted a few times. A far larger clone is just one base off, so this is likely a read error. The sample contains more than one DNA sequence encoding this CDR3. The chain is built from TRBV5-4 and TRBJ1-2, with D uncertain. Trimming removed 3 bases from V and 5 bases from J, with 11 bases in between. The CDR3 totals 13 residues. Germline assignment: CDR1 SGHNT and CDR2 YYREEE (reference sequence). This chain's CDR3 is CASSWAPVYGYTF. In nucleotides, the CDR3 is TGTGCCAGCAGCTGGGCCCCGGTATATGGCTACACCTTC.

The chain joins TRBV9 to TRBJ2-2, with 10 bases aligning to TRBD2. Trimming at V came to 3 bases and at J to 4 bases, leaving 6 bases not matched to a gene. The germline CDR1 and CDR2 sequences are SGDLS and YYNGEE. The CDR3 is 16 residues long. CDR3 protein: CASSAESGRATGELFF. CDR3 DNA sequence: TGTGCCAGCAGCGCCGAGAGCGGGAGGGCCACCGGGGAGCTGTTTTTT.

This sequence joins TRBV4-1 and TRBJ1-1; the D gene is possibly TRBD1 (6 bases). The length of the CDR3 is 14 residues. Germline V gives CDR1 MGHRA, CDR2 YSYEKL. V lost 1 base, J lost 6 bases, and 12 bases lay in between. CDR3 residues: CASSQVQGAPEAFF. DNA for the CDR3: TGCGCCAGCAGCCAAGTACAGGGCGCCCCTGAAGCTTTCTTT.

V usage is TRBV10-2 and J usage is TRBJ1-2; 10 bases are shared with TRBD1. Looked up from germline, CDR1 is WSHSY and CDR2 is SAAADI. The CDR3 consists of 15 residues. J gave up 5 bases and V 6 bases, and 9 bases lay outside the gene matches. CDR3 DNA sequence: TGCGCCAGCAGGGACCCGGACAGGGGGGGATATGGCTACACCTTC. Amino acid sequence: CASRDPDRGGYGYTF.

The chain combines TRBV5-7 with TRBJ2-7; possibly TRBD2 for D (5 bases). Being an ORF, TRBV5-7 has a function that is uncertain. The length of the CDR3 is 15 residues. Trimming left V 0 bases short and J 0 bases short, with 10 bases between. The CDR3 loop is CASSLAEESSYEQYF. CDR3 nucleotides: TGTGCCAGCAGCTTGGCGGAGGAAAGCTCCTACGAGCAGTACTTC.

V gene TRBV19 combines with J gene TRBJ2-1; TRBD2 matches at 8 bases. Germline CDR1 LNHDA, CDR2 SQIVND (reference sequence). V was clipped by 2 bases and J by 4 bases; unmatched bases: 7. This CDR3 has 16 residues. The CDR3 DNA sequence: TGTGCCAGTAGTATATCGGCACTAGCGGTATACAATGAGCAGTTCTTC. Its translation: CASSISALAVYNEQFF.

The J gene is TRBJ2-4, the V gene TRBV19, with 9 bases lining up with TRBD1. V dropped 6 bases and J dropped 2; count of bases not matched to a gene: 8. CDR3 length: 16 amino acids. The germline gives CDR1 LNHDA, CDR2 SQIVND (reference sequence). The CDR3 loop reads CASRAGTGSSKNIQYF. The CDR3 DNA follows: TGTGCCAGTAGGGCCGGGACAGGGTCTTCCAAAAACATTCAGTACTTC.

The J gene is TRBJ1-5, the V gene TRBV29-1; D uncertain. V lost 2 bases and J lost 7, with 12 bases in between. Germline values: CDR1 SQVTM, CDR2 ANQGSEA. This CDR3 spans 13 amino acids. The CDR3 DNA reads TGCAGCGTTGAATCTGGGATCGGGCAGCCCCAGCATTTT. The encoded protein is CSVESGIGQPQHF.

The chain joins TRBV2 to TRBJ2-7, with unresolved D. Germline V CDR1 and CDR2: SNHLY, FYNNEI. The CDR3 sequence is 12 residues long. The germline V and J ends were trimmed by 4 bases and 4 bases, with 8 bases remaining between them. The CDR3 sequence: CASSVEIYEQYF. The CDR3 nucleotides are TGTGCCAGCAGTGTAGAAATTTACGAGCAGTACTTC.

The V and J genes are TRBV30 and TRBJ1-2; the match to TRBD1 covers 11 bases. The CDR3 totals 13 residues. Trimming took 7 bases from V and 7 from J; bases not matched to a gene: 8. The germline V gene has CDR1 GTSNPN and CDR2 SVGIG (reference sequence). CDR3 sequence (DNA): TGTGCCTCAGACCCGGACAGGGGGCTTGGCTACACCTTC. As protein: CASDPDRGLGYTF.